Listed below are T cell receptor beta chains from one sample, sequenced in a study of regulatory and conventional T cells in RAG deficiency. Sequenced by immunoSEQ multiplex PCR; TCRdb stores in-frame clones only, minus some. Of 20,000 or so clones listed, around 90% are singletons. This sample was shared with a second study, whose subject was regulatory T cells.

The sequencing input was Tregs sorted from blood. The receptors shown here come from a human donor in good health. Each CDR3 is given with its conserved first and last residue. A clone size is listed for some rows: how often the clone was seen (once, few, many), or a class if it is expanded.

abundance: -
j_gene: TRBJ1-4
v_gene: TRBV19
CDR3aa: CASSIDRGSEKLFF

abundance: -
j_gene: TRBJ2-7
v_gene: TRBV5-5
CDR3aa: CASSTRQGPYEQYF

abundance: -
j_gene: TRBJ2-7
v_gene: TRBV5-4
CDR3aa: CASSFTGRDEQYF

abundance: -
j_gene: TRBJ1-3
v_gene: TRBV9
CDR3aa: CASSVGGRGNTIYF

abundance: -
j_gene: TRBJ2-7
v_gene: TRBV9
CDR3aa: CASGPGWLRDEQYF

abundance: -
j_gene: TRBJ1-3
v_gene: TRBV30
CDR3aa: CAWSVLGYAGNTIYF

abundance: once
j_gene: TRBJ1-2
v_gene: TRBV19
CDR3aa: CASSVQGEATFYGYTF

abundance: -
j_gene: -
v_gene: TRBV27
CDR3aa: CASTQGSSGRVVRYEQYF

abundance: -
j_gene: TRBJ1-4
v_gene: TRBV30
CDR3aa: CAWSVGPEKLFF

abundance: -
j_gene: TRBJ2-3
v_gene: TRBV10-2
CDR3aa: CASSAGKGAVGDTQYF

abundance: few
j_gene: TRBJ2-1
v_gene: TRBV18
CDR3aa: CASSATGTSGNNEQFF

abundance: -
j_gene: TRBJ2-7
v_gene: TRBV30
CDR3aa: CAWSVPGAGSGEQYF

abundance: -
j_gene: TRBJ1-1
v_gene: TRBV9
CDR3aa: CASSVGAGILSTEAFF

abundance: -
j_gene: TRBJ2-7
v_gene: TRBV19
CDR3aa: CASSFNRGSTYEQYF

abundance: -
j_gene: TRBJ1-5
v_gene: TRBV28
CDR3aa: CASRGTVWGNQPQHF

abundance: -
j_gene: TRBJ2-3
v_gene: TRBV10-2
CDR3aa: CASRRQGGADTQYF

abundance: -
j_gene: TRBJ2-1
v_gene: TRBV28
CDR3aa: CASSFDGTRNEQFF

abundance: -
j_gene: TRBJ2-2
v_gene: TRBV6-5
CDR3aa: CASRRTLLNTGELFF

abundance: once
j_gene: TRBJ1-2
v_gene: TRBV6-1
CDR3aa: CASSAAPPLGGYTF

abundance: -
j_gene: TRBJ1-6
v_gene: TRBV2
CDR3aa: CASRGGDNNSPLHF

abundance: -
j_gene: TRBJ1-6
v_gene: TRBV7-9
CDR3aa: CASSLARLGSYNSPLHF

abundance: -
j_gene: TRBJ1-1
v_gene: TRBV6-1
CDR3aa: CASTRGLMNTEAFF

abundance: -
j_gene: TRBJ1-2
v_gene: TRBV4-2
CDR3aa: CASSQEGGRGEYGYTF

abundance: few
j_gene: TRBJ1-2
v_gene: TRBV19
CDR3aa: CASSEPGQGMYGYTF

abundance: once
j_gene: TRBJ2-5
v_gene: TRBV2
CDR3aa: CASSGLGPQETQYF

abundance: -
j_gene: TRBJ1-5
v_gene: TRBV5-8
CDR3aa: CASSLRAPGGNQPQHF

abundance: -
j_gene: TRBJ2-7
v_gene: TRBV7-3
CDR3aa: CASSRDRGYEQYF

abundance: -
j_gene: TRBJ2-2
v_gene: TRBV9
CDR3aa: CASSVDLRETGELFF

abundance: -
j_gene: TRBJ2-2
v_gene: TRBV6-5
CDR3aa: CASSYSTGELFF

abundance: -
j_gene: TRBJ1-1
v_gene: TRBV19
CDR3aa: CASTLILGNKNTEAFF

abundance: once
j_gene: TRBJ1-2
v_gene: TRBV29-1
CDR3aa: CSVEAFGDTLLRANYGYTF

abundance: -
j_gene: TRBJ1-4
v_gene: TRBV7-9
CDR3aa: CASSQNEKLFF

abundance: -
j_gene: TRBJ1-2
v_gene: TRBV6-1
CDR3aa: CASSEAGQGYGYTF

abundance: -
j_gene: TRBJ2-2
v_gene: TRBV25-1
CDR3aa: CASSEWVGAGELFF

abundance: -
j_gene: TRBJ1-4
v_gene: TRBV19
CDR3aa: CASSIGSTATNEKLFF